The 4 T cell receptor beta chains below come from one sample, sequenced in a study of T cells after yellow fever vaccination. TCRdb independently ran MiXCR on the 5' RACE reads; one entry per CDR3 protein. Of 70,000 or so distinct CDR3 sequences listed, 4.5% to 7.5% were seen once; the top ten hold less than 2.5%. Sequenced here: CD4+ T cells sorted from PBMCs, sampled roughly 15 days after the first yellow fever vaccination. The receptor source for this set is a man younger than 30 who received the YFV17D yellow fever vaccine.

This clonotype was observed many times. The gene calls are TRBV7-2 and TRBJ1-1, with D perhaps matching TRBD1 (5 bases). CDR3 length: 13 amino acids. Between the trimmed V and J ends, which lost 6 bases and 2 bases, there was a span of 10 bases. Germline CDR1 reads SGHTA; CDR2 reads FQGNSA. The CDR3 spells CASSYDSNTEAFF. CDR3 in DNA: TGTGCCAGCAGTTATGACAGTAACACTGAAGCTTTCTTT.

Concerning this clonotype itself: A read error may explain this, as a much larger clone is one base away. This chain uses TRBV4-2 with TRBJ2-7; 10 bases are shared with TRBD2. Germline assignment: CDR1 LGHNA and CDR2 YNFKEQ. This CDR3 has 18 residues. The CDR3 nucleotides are TGTTCCAGCAGCCAAGATTTAACTAGCGGGGTAACCGTCTACGAGCAGTACTTC. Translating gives CSSSQDLTSGVTVYEQYF.

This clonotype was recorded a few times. Here the CDR3 reads CASSVSVDTSYNSPLHF. The DNA of the CDR3 is TGTGCCAGCAGCGTATCGGTTGATACCTCCTATAATTCACCCCTCCACTTT. The rearrangement joins TRBV9 to TRBJ1-6; D uncertain. This CDR3 comprises 17 residues. Deletions cut 1 base from V and 0 bases from J, with 11 bases between. Germline CDR1 reads SGDLS; CDR2 reads YYNGEE.

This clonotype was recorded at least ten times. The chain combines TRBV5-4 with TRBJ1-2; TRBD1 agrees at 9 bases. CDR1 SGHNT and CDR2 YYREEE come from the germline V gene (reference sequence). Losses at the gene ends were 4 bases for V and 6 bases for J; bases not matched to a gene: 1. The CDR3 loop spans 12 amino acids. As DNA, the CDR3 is TGTGCCAGCAGCCGGGACAGGGATGGCTACACCTTC. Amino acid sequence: CASSRDRDGYTF.